Shown below are 5 T cell receptor beta chains from a single sample sequenced in a study of OX40 agonist ivuxolimab in advanced cancers. Library preparation was by the immunoSEQ multiplex PCR assay. Not all clones reach the TCRdb copy of this immuneACCESS table, which keeps in-frame sequences only. Checked studies attribute under half of the gap to unresolved V genes and leave the rest unexplained. This sample holds about 45,000 clones; more than 65% were observed only once. 2% to 3% of the sample lies in the top ten. The specimen comprised CD4+ or CD8+ T cells sorted from blood, sampled in a trial of the OX40 agonist ivuxolimab. The receptors stem from an adult with an advanced solid tumor such as melanoma, head and neck, liver or kidney cancer.

The CDR3, as DNA: TGTGCCAGCAGCGTGACAGGGGACTATGGCTACACCTTC. The encoded protein is CASSVTGDYGYTF. This chain uses TRBV9 with TRBJ1-2, with 8 bases matching TRBD1. Germline V gene sequence: CDR1 SGDLS, CDR2 YYNGEE. CDR3 length: 13 amino acids. Trimming took 2 bases from V and 3 from J; bases not matched to a gene: 0.

This clone was counted once. The junction and the germline gene differ at one end; a read error may be behind it. The V and J genes are TRBV5-3 and TRBJ2-7; D is perhaps TRBD1 (6 bases). TRBV5-3 is sorted into the ORF group, with uncertain function. CDR3 length equals 14 residues. CDR3 residues: CASSLAGTPYEQYF. The CDR3 coding sequence is TGTGCCAGCAGCTTGGCCGGGACACCTTACGAGCAGTACTTC.

This clone appeared once. The chain couples TRBV5-4 to TRBJ2-5; TRBD2 is a possible D gene (6 bases). The CDR3 runs 13 residues. Trimming removed 4 bases from V and 1 base from J, with 8 bases in between. Germline assignment: CDR1 SGHNT and CDR2 YYREEE (reference sequence). The CDR3 loop reads CASSPGLQETQYF. CDR3 bases: TGTGCCAGCAGCCCGGGACTCCAAGAGACCCAGTACTTC.

This rearrangement joins TRBV27 to TRBJ1-6, with D possibly TRBD1 on 6 matching bases. V lost 6 bases and J 0 bases, leaving 12 bases between the germline ends. Germline V gives CDR1 MNHEY, CDR2 SMNVEV (reference sequence). The CDR3 loop spans 16 amino acids. The CDR3 DNA follows: TGTGCCAGCAGCCGCCGACAGGACTCCTATAATTCACCCCTCCACTTT. Encoded protein: CASSRRQDSYNSPLHF.

This clone was observed a handful of times. This sequence joins TRBV7-2 and TRBJ1-2; D remains ambiguous. From germline, CDR1 is SGHTA and CDR2 FQGNSA. The CDR3 is 13 residues long. V lost 5 bases to trimming and J lost 5 bases, with 12 bases between them. In DNA form, the CDR3 reads TGTGCCAGCAGCCCTCGGACGGATTATGGCTACACCTTC. Translated, it gives CASSPRTDYGYTF. The complete variable domain, with remaining parts taken from reference TRBV7-2 and TRBJ1-2, reads GAGVSQSPSNKVTEKGKDVELRCDPISGHTALYWYRQSLGQGLEFLIYFQGNSAPDKSGLPSDRFSAERTGGSVSTLTIQRTQQEDSAVYLCASSPRTDYGYTFGSGTRLTVV.